This T cell receptor (beta chain) was captured by sequencing in a study of spatial heterogeneity in lung cancer (dated 2019 in TCRdb). About the investigation overall: More beta-chain than alpha-chain transcripts were consistently detected, likely reflecting higher beta-chain transcript abundance. In the raw uncorrected reads, each unique combination of TCR and UMI appeared on average more than ten times. The study quantitatively compared TCR alpha and beta repertoires across multiple tumor regions, matched nontumor lung and blood in non-small cell lung cancer. Nonsynonymous mutation counts, determined by whole-exome sequencing of tumor tissue, were related to TCR repertoire features. At surgery, both alpha and beta chains were TCR-sequenced in 200 to 250 tumor regions, fewer than 80 matched nontumor lung samples and 56 PBMC samples.

The CDR3 sequence holds 14 residues, the cysteine and phenylalanine included. The retained sequence is limited to the CDR3, 42 bases, with the frame set at the first base. Comments on this clonotype: There is no known antigen for this receptor. This could be a read error, since a much larger clone is one nucleotide away.

Findings and caveats that apply to the study as a whole: Ubiquitous expanded tumor TCRs showed up in blood more often at tumor resection than at routine follow-up. Additional single-cell paired TCR alpha and beta sequencing was considered necessary to confirm, at a functional level, the hypothesis that regional TCRs recognize regional mutations.

The method behind the library was 5' RACE. Reads for this sample came from a NextSeq 500. In the TCR library protocol, a unique molecular identifier was attached to each TCR cDNA molecule so that PCR and sequencing errors could be corrected. The original methods were these. TCR identification, UMI-based error correction and CDR3 extraction were performed with Decombinator tools. Expanded TCRs were defined as those above a frequency of 2 per 1,000, corresponding to the top 1% of the tumor frequency distribution. Renyi diversity was calculated using the R vegan package after each repertoire was subsampled 100 times to 5,000 TCRs. CDR3 similarity networks were built from amino acid triplet string-kernel similarity, with CDR3s being connected when pairwise similarity was above 0.82. TCRdb passed the public sequencing reads through fastp at Q25 and MiXCR, retaining productive beta sequences. Every distinct CDR3 protein forms one entry, paired with its most common genes and DNA. TCRdb's processing, not the authors', yielded these V and J calls. The table for this sample lists approximately 40,000 distinct CDR3 sequences; approximately 7.2% of them were counted only once. The ten largest make up about 30% of the sample.

Reading the label with the study, this specimen's time point is: sample taken at primary tumor resection. Donors were some 78 patients with early-stage, untreated non-small cell lung cancer from the lung TRACERx cohort. For TCR sequencing, whole RNA was extracted from tumor and nontumor lung tissue, or from cryopreserved PBMC samples, and no cell sorting was done. A patient was chosen for TCR sequencing only when enough RNA was available from at least two tumor regions. The sample was PBMCs, taken at surgery. The sequence came from a female donor with early-stage non-small cell lung cancer. Rearrangement joined TRBV12-3 or TRBV12-4 to TRBJ2-5, and the D gene may be TRBD2, 6 bases matching. The CDR3 is CVSRGRPIQETQYF. Read as DNA, the sequence is TGTGTCAGCAGAGGGAGGCCCATCCAAGAGACCCAGTACTTC.